This T cell receptor beta chain was captured in a study of T cells after yellow fever vaccination (dated by TCRdb to the late 2010s). Background for the entire study: Libraries from fractions with low cell numbers were prepared with the SMART-Seq v4 Ultra Low Input RNA kit. To track T-cell clones before and after primary and booster YFV17D yellow fever vaccination, bulk TCR alpha and beta repertoires were sequenced longitudinally. Two healthy male donors, one aged 18 to 30 and one aged 30 to 40 years, were included in the cohort. Bulk PBMC replicates and cell subsets were isolated from blood drawn at multiple timepoints before and after both primary and secondary immunization. Overall results and qualifications from the work: A small fraction of clonotypes appeared in both the CD4 and CD8 compartments, likely as a result of convergent recombination. Because abundant contaminating clonotypes from the bulk population could be contained in FACS-sorted repertoires, computational filtering was required. The secondary T-cell response was found to be weaker but faster than the primary response, with a peak reached on day 5 rather than on day 15. Most clones expanded after primary vaccination (96% of CD4 and about 85% of CD8) were re-detected after the booster, suggesting that broad memory maintenance occurred. Because the study included only a couple of donors, the extent to which the findings can be generalized is limited.

The CDR3 has 14 amino acids, counting the end cysteine and phenylalanine. CDR3 DNA is the only sequence kept; it has 42 bases, read in frame from the first base. V drops 0 bases and J drops 1 base, leaving 7 bases in between. CDR1 and CDR2, looked up from the germline V gene (reference sequence), are SEHNR and FQNEAQ. According to the study, the label for this sample's treatment or condition signals: live attenuated yellow fever vaccine strain. At every blood-draw timepoint, two biological replicates of bulk PBMCs were collected. A standard Ficoll-Paque protocol was used to isolate PBMCs from peripheral blood. TriZol was used to extract RNA from bulk PBMCs, from CD4 and CD8 fractions, and from dextramer-positive and dextramer-negative fractions. This clonotype has more than one count but fewer than ten. Its specific antigen is unknown. No quality values exist for individual bases; no much larger clone is one base distant.

Synthesis of TCR cDNA relied on 5'RACE template switching, a step that introduced a universal primer site along with unique molecular identifiers. Priming for cDNA synthesis came from both the TCR alpha and TCR beta constant segments. Library amplification used two PCR steps, and the second PCR step added sample barcodes and sequencing adapters. Sequencing of libraries was done on Illumina HiSeq 2500 (2x100 bp) or NovaSeq (2x150 bp). The published analysis was carried out like this. Demultiplexing of reads and collapsing into UMI consensus sequences were performed with MIGEC, and V(D)J alignment was carried out with MiXCR. Using edgeR on replicate PBMC samples, clonotypes were called vaccine-responding if FDR was below 0.01 and the log2 fold change was above 5 up to day 15. Each bulk clonotype received a CD4 or CD8 identity based on whether the sequenced CD4 or CD8 repertoire contained that clonotype at higher abundance. TCRdb applied fastp at Q25 and MiXCR to the public reads, then kept only in-frame beta chains. Rows merge per CDR3 protein into single entries with the most common DNA and genes. Clone size and V and J calls follow TCRdb, not the original study. Across this sample there are 360,000 or so distinct CDR3 sequences, with approximately 10% seen only once. Around 20% of the sample is taken by the ten largest.

This chain joins TRBV7-9 to TRBJ2-7, with no confident D gene call. Sequenced here: PBMCs, sampled on the day of the first yellow fever vaccination. The clonotype originates from a man aged 18 to 30 who received the YFV17D yellow fever vaccine. The nucleotide sequence is given as TGTGCCAGCAGCTTAGCGGTAGAGTCCTACGAGCAGTACTTC. Translated, it gives CASSLAVESYEQYF.